This entry concerns a single TCR beta chain. What it binds is unknown. Germline V gene sequence: CDR1 DFQATT, CDR2 SNEGSKA (reference sequence). This CDR3 has 20 residues. V gave up 0 bases and J gave up 0 bases; unmatched junction bases: 12. Unique molecular identifiers had been added to the TCR beta cDNA libraries. Between about 1 and 11 million T cells gave rise to 450,000 to 650,000 cDNA molecules. TCRdb independently ran MiXCR on the PCR reads; one entry per CDR3 protein. The data show some 890,000 distinct CDR3 sequences, about 50% seen once. These data are taken from a study of post-analysis software for immune sequencing data. At the level of the study: Relapsing-remitting, secondary progressive and progressive-relapsing multiple sclerosis were all included among the disease courses.

Study results and caveats: Normalized Chao1 diversity was significantly lower in multiple sclerosis patients than in controls. A handful of TRBV segments were significantly more frequent in patients than in controls. TRBV5-6, TRBV5-1 and TRBV20-1 were among these segments. Strong co-clustering by F measure was evident for samples that had been prepared in the same batch.

The chain couples TRBV20-1 to TRBJ2-1; 12 positions agree with TRBD2. The sequence was collected from a girl aged 10-17 years with multiple sclerosis. The sample taken for sequencing was blood. CDR3 in DNA: TGCAGTGCTAGAGATCGTCGGACTAGCGGGGTCTTCAGCTCCTACAATGAGCAGTTCTTC. Encoded protein: CSARDRRTSGVFSSYNEQFF.